The rows below give T cell receptor beta chains drawn from one sample of a study of CD8 T cells in ankylosing spondylitis. From the 5' RACE reads, TCRdb called clonotypes with MiXCR, one entry per CDR3 protein. The table has about 800,000 distinct CDR3 sequences, about 10% seen once. The specimen sequenced was blood, either unsorted or a sorted T cell fraction (not recorded which). Receptor source: a male donor with ankylosing spondylitis. CDR3s leave out the opening cysteine and the closing phenylalanine or tryptophan. The D gene is left open where the match is weak.

j_gene: TRBJ2-5
v_gene: TRBV7-2
d_gene: .
CDR3aa: ASSLLFQETQY

j_gene: TRBJ2-5
v_gene: TRBV10-3
d_gene: .
CDR3aa: AISESDPFGAQY

j_gene: TRBJ2-1
v_gene: TRBV19
d_gene: .
CDR3aa: ASSGYRSYNEQF

j_gene: TRBJ2-1
v_gene: TRBV5-1
d_gene: TRBD1
CDR3aa: ASSLVDRAGEQF

j_gene: TRBJ2-3
v_gene: TRBV12-3/TRBV12-4
d_gene: TRBD2
CDR3aa: ASSLYSGGITDTQY

j_gene: TRBJ1-5
v_gene: TRBV4-2
d_gene: .
CDR3aa: ASSPEGHPNQPQH

j_gene: TRBJ2-7
v_gene: TRBV7-2
d_gene: .
CDR3aa: ASSFKRFPYEQY

j_gene: TRBJ2-1
v_gene: TRBV7-2
d_gene: .
CDR3aa: ASSLWGLNEQF

j_gene: TRBJ2-3
v_gene: TRBV4-2
d_gene: TRBD1
CDR3aa: ASSQAAGGDTQY

j_gene: TRBJ2-2
v_gene: TRBV10-1
d_gene: TRBD2
CDR3aa: AREQSGRRTGELF

j_gene: TRBJ2-7
v_gene: TRBV20-1
d_gene: TRBD1
CDR3aa: SATHPGTGSYEQY

j_gene: TRBJ1-1
v_gene: TRBV18
d_gene: .
CDR3aa: ASSPSRGSAF

j_gene: TRBJ2-7
v_gene: TRBV6-5
d_gene: TRBD2
CDR3aa: ASSYSGEGRRY

j_gene: TRBJ2-2
v_gene: TRBV6-1
d_gene: .
CDR3aa: ASSDNAVGGELF

j_gene: TRBJ2-7
v_gene: TRBV20-1
d_gene: TRBD1
CDR3aa: SAQGPGTGLYEQY

j_gene: TRBJ1-4
v_gene: TRBV20-1
d_gene: .
CDR3aa: SASVPGRPNEKLF

j_gene: TRBJ1-1
v_gene: TRBV4-2
d_gene: .
CDR3aa: ASSHPRDTEAF

j_gene: TRBJ1-4
v_gene: TRBV5-1
d_gene: .
CDR3aa: ASSPDSPNEKLF

j_gene: TRBJ1-5
v_gene: TRBV7-2
d_gene: .
CDR3aa: ASSLDPGSNQPQH

j_gene: TRBJ1-3
v_gene: TRBV10-3
d_gene: .
CDR3aa: AISDWRGVSGNTIY

j_gene: TRBJ2-4
v_gene: TRBV7-2
d_gene: TRBD1
CDR3aa: ASSDWTGGAAKNIQY

j_gene: TRBJ2-1
v_gene: TRBV20-1
d_gene: .
CDR3aa: SASLSAHNEQF

j_gene: TRBJ1-2
v_gene: TRBV19
d_gene: .
CDR3aa: ASSTTGFYGYT

j_gene: TRBJ2-3
v_gene: TRBV7-2
d_gene: .
CDR3aa: ASSLDPATDTQY

j_gene: TRBJ1-2
v_gene: TRBV7-2
d_gene: .
CDR3aa: ASSLQTGANYGYT

j_gene: TRBJ2-1
v_gene: TRBV6-2/TRBV6-3
d_gene: TRBD1
CDR3aa: ASRTDRVSYNEQF

j_gene: TRBJ2-2
v_gene: TRBV29-1
d_gene: TRBD1
CDR3aa: STGDTGELF

j_gene: TRBJ2-3
v_gene: TRBV29-1
d_gene: .
CDR3aa: SAAFSGTYTQY

j_gene: TRBJ1-2
v_gene: TRBV4-3
d_gene: .
CDR3aa: ASSQDRAPVIGGYT

j_gene: TRBJ2-7
v_gene: TRBV30
d_gene: .
CDR3aa: AWSRGSVYEQY

j_gene: TRBJ2-5
v_gene: TRBV6-2/TRBV6-3
d_gene: TRBD2
CDR3aa: ASSYLWTSGSPRSQY

j_gene: TRBJ2-6
v_gene: TRBV7-2
d_gene: .
CDR3aa: ASSLYQSSGANVLT

j_gene: TRBJ2-3
v_gene: TRBV7-2
d_gene: TRBD2
CDR3aa: ASSVYGGRGTDTQY

j_gene: TRBJ2-2
v_gene: TRBV18
d_gene: .
CDR3aa: ASFGTGELF

j_gene: TRBJ2-7
v_gene: TRBV2
d_gene: .
CDR3aa: ASSQYSYYEQY

j_gene: TRBJ2-7
v_gene: TRBV7-2
d_gene: TRBD2
CDR3aa: ASSPTSGRGEQY

j_gene: TRBJ1-1
v_gene: TRBV3-1
d_gene: .
CDR3aa: ASSQDMLGEAF

j_gene: TRBJ1-1
v_gene: TRBV20-1
d_gene: .
CDR3aa: SARVQAF

j_gene: TRBJ2-7
v_gene: TRBV20-1
d_gene: .
CDR3aa: SALPAQSEQY

j_gene: TRBJ1-2
v_gene: TRBV20-1
d_gene: TRBD1
CDR3aa: SAPSTGGGYGYT

j_gene: TRBJ1-1
v_gene: TRBV5-1
d_gene: TRBD1
CDR3aa: ASSFGPGQGHTEAF

j_gene: TRBJ1-4
v_gene: TRBV28
d_gene: .
CDR3aa: ASSLGGPRSTEKLF

j_gene: TRBJ1-4
v_gene: TRBV6-2/TRBV6-3
d_gene: .
CDR3aa: ASTTRRSSEKLF

j_gene: TRBJ2-7
v_gene: TRBV4-3
d_gene: .
CDR3aa: ASSPLGVGIHEQY

j_gene: TRBJ2-1
v_gene: TRBV11-2
d_gene: TRBD2
CDR3aa: ASSYLAGSYNEQF